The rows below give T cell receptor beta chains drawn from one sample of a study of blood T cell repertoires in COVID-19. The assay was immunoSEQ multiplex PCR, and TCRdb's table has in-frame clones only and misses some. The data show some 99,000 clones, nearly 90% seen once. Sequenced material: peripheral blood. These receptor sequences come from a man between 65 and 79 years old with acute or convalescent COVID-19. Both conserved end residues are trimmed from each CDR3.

CDR3: ASSGRQGTDTQY
J: TRBJ2-3
V: TRBV2

CDR3: ASSPRETQY
J: TRBJ2-5
V: TRBV12-3/TRBV12-4

CDR3: AISESMGAGNQPQH
J: TRBJ1-5
V: TRBV10-3

CDR3: AWSVGRYEQY
J: TRBJ2-7
V: TRBV30

CDR3: ASSQDGTEEAY
J: TRBJ2-3
V: TRBV4-2

CDR3: ASSGGQPENTEAF
J: TRBJ1-1
V: TRBV5-4

CDR3: ASSLKGGDTEAF
J: TRBJ1-1
V: TRBV18

CDR3: ASSPGTATEETQY
J: TRBJ2-5
V: TRBV5-1

CDR3: ASSLSRSSYNSPLH
J: TRBJ1-6
V: TRBV28

CDR3: ASTKPPGQYNEQF
J: TRBJ2-1
V: TRBV5-5

CDR3: AISESGTGPEKLF
J: TRBJ1-4
V: TRBV10-3

CDR3: ATSGANTGELF
J: TRBJ2-2
V: TRBV24-1

CDR3: ASSSGLGRTGELF
J: TRBJ2-2
V: TRBV2

CDR3: AISEGQGNTEAF
J: TRBJ1-1
V: TRBV10-3

CDR3: ASSIGTGVHEQY
J: TRBJ2-7
V: TRBV19

CDR3: ASSIPGTGGEQY
J: TRBJ2-7
V: TRBV19

CDR3: ASSLGYPTDTQY
J: TRBJ2-3
V: TRBV5-1

CDR3: ASSSAPQVSSGNTIY
J: TRBJ1-3
V: TRBV5-5